Below are 26 T cell receptor beta chains sequenced from a single sample in a study of Ad26.COV2.S vaccination and SARS-CoV-2 variants. Assay: immunoSEQ multiplex PCR; the TCRdb copy retains only in-frame clones and omits some. The table has 400,000 to 450,000 clones, 80% to 95% seen once. Treatment here: roughly 19 received Ad26.COV2.S at low or high dose, single or two shots; about 5 received placebo; per-sample allocation not given. Specimen acquisition occurred on day 63 following the initial vaccine or placebo injection. Sample: peripheral blood, taken in a trial of Ad26.COV2.S vaccine versus placebo. The receptors derive from a person aged 18-60 years who received the Ad26.COV2.S COVID-19 vaccine or a placebo.

V and J are TRBV6-5 and TRBJ2-7; D call uncertain. This CDR3 is built from 14 residues. V was pared by 10 bases and J by 2 bases, with 18 bases between. The germline V gene encodes CDR1 MNHEY and CDR2 SVGAGI. The CDR3 loop reads CATTNLGRTYEQYF. CDR3 DNA: TGTGCCACCACTAACCTTGGCCGAACCTACGAGCAGTACTTC.

The chain recombines TRBV6-2 or TRBV6-3 with TRBJ2-1, with D unclear. CDR3 size: 14 residues. V lost 0 bases to trimming and J lost 7 bases, with 10 bases between them. The germline CDR1 and CDR2 sequences are MNHEY and SVGEGT. The DNA of the CDR3 is TGTGCCAGCAGTTACTCTGTCCTTCTAAATGAGCAGTTCTTC. Its protein is CASSYSVLLNEQFF.

J is TRBJ2-7 and V is TRBV6-5; D is possibly TRBD1 (6 bases). The CDR3 is made up of 14 amino acids. Germline V gene lookup returns CDR1 MNHEY and CDR2 SVGAGI. V shed 0 bases and J shed 5 bases, with 11 bases lying between them. CDR3 sequence: CASSYSRGIDEQYF. CDR3 DNA sequence: TGTGCCAGCAGTTACTCGAGGGGGATCGACGAGCAGTACTTC.

This chain links TRBV6-4 with TRBJ2-7; D is ambiguous. Looked up from germline, CDR1 is MRHNA and CDR2 is SNTAGT. Trimming cost V 2 bases and J 0 bases, with 11 bases left between them. The CDR3 spans 15 residues. The CDR3 region has the DNA TGTGCCAGCAGTGACCGCCAGAAGAGCTCCTACGAGCAGTACTTC. Protein sequence: CASSDRQKSSYEQYF.

Comments on this clone: The same CDR3 can be traced to other DNA sequences in this sample. The chain has TRBV5-1 and TRBJ2-2, with D possibly being TRBD1 (6 bases). The length of the CDR3 is 14 residues. Trimming took off 3 bases at V and 7 bases at J, with 13 bases between the two ends. From germline, CDR1 is SGHRS and CDR2 YFSETQ. CDR3 DNA sequence: TGCGCCAGCAGCTACCAACAGGGAAGCGGGGAGCTGTTTTTT. Translation gives CASSYQQGSGELFF.

The CDR3 protein is CASSALIDSSNEKLFF. The CDR3 DNA reads TGCGCCAGCAGCGCCCTAATTGATTCTTCTAATGAAAAACTGTTTTTT. The chain is built from TRBV5-1 and TRBJ1-4; no definite D call. Deletions cut 4 bases from V and 3 bases from J, with 16 bases between. Germline V gene sequence: CDR1 SGHRS, CDR2 YFSETQ. CDR3 size: 16 residues. Complete variable domain (other parts from reference TRBV5-1 and TRBJ1-4): KAGVTQTPRYLIKTRGQQVTLSCSPISGHRSVSWYQQTPGQGLQFLFEYFSETQRNKGNFPGRFSGRQFSNSRSEMNVSTLELGDSALYLCASSALIDSSNEKLFFGSGTQLSVL.

The chain is built from TRBV11-2 and TRBJ2-1, with D possibly being TRBD1 (5 bases). V lost 0 bases and J lost 8, with 17 bases in between. CDR3 length equals 16 residues. Looked up from germline, CDR1 is SGHAT and CDR2 is FQNNGV. This chain's CDR3 is CASSLEVGAGLDEQFF. The CDR3 nucleotides are TGTGCCAGCAGCTTAGAGGTAGGGGCAGGGCTCGATGAGCAGTTCTTC.

The CDR3 region has the DNA TGTGCCACCAGTGACCGACCGAAGAGGGGGCAAAACACCGGGGAGCTGTTTTTT. Amino acids: CATSDRPKRGQNTGELFF. The chain joins TRBV24-1 to TRBJ2-2; 7 positions match TRBD1. From germline, CDR1 is KGHDR and CDR2 SFDVKD. This CDR3 has 18 amino acids. Trimming removed 4 bases from V and 2 bases from J; junction bases left unmatched: 12.

The CDR3 loop is CASSYKAISEKGNQPQHF. CDR3 sequence (DNA): TGTGCCAGCAGCTATAAAGCCATATCCGAGAAAGGGAATCAGCCCCAGCATTTT. The chain has TRBV7-7 and TRBJ1-5, with D unclear. V shed 4 bases and J shed 4 bases, with 23 bases lying between them. This CDR3 comprises 18 residues. Germline loops: CDR1 SSHAT, CDR2 FNYEAQ (reference sequence).

The chain carries TRBV12-2 and TRBJ2-5; TRBD1 is taken as the D call from the table, unchecked against the DNA. TRBV12-2 is tagged as a pseudogene. This CDR3 is 16 amino acids long. The chain's CDR3 is CASRLGRQGERETQYF. The CDR3 nucleotides are TGTGCAAGTCGCTTAGGGAGACAGGGGGAAAGAGAGACCCAGTACTTC.

This clone was recorded only once. This chain uses TRBV14 with TRBJ2-1; 11 bases are shared with TRBD2. The CDR3 totals 17 residues. Germline V gene lookup returns CDR1 SGHDN and CDR2 FVKESK. The ends lost 4 bases at V and 4 bases at J; junction bases unmatched: 9. CDR3 nucleotide sequence: TGTGCCAGCAGCCTCTTCCGACTAGCGGGAATTTACAATGAGCAGTTCTTC. Protein: CASSLFRLAGIYNEQFF.

The chain uses TRBV7-9 and TRBJ2-7; TRBD2 aligns across 9 bases. The junction had 8 bases not matched to a gene; V was cut back by 5 bases and J by 3 bases. Germline V CDR1 and CDR2: SEHNR, FQNEAQ (reference sequence). The CDR3 is 15 residues long. The CDR3 bases are TGTGCCAGCAGCCCCGGAGGTAGCGGGAGCTACGAGCAGTACTTC. Encoded protein: CASSPGGSGSYEQYF.

Points on this clone: The sample carries other DNA sequences with the same CDR3. The chain links TRBV6-5 to TRBJ1-5, with D hard to call. Germline V gives CDR1 MNHEY, CDR2 SVGAGI. Trimming cost V 6 bases and J 4 bases, with 4 bases left between them. The CDR3 spans 11 residues. The CDR3 loop reads CASRGNQPQHF. The CDR3 DNA reads as TGTGCCAGCAGAGGAAATCAGCCCCAGCATTTT.

This chain connects TRBV6-5 to TRBJ2-1; D might be TRBD2 (6 bases). Germline V gives CDR1 MNHEY, CDR2 SVGAGI. V was pared by 2 bases and J by 0 bases, with 8 bases between. The CDR3 has 15 residues. The CDR3 sequence: CASSYGGVSYNEQFF. CDR3 coding DNA: TGTGCCAGCAGTTACGGAGGGGTCTCCTACAATGAGCAGTTCTTC.

The chain links TRBV24-1 to TRBJ2-5; tentative D call: TRBD1 (6 bases). There are 16 residues in the CDR3. Germline values: CDR1 KGHDR, CDR2 SFDVKD. Trimming took 0 bases from V and 2 from J, leaving 12 bases between them. The CDR3 DNA reads TGTGCCACCAGTGATTTGGGCAGGGGCTTTCAAGAGACCCAGTACTTC. Residues: CATSDLGRGFQETQYF.

This chain uses TRBV29-1 with TRBJ2-3; TRBD2 matches 13 bases. Per germline, CDR1 SQVTM and CDR2 ANQGSEA. V trimming: 3 bases; J trimming: 4 bases; junction bases outside the gene matches: 4. This CDR3 has 15 amino acids. CDR3 DNA: TGCAGCGTTGAGGGACTAGCGGGACTCCCAGATACGCAGTATTTT. Amino acids: CSVEGLAGLPDTQYF.

The chain combines TRBV7-9 with TRBJ2-7; TRBD1 matches at 8 bases. V lost 4 bases and J lost 1; bases outside the gene matches: 3. Per germline, CDR1 SEHNR and CDR2 FQNEAQ (reference sequence). The CDR3 length is 14 residues. The CDR3 spells CASSSTGDSYEQYF. The CDR3 nucleotides are TGTGCCAGCAGCTCGACAGGGGATTCCTACGAGCAGTACTTC.

The rearrangement uses TRBV6-5 and TRBJ2-7; D perhaps matches TRBD1 (7 bases). V was pared by 0 bases and J by 2 bases, with 14 bases between. From germline, CDR1 is MNHEY and CDR2 SVGAGI. CDR3 length equals 16 residues. CDR3 amino acids: CASSYSAGQTTYEQYF. The CDR3 bases are TGTGCCAGCAGTTACTCCGCGGGACAGACGACCTACGAGCAGTACTTC.

This chain uses TRBV28 with TRBJ1-2, with 8 bases fitting TRBD1. The CDR3 sequence is 13 residues long. V lost 7 bases and J lost 6; bases outside the gene matches: 7. Germline CDR1 and CDR2: MDHEN and SYDVKM. The CDR3 DNA reads TGTGCCAGCACCTCGACAGGGGCAGATGGCTACACCTTC. It translates to CASTSTGADGYTF.

The V gene is TRBV11-2, the J gene TRBJ1-1; D is ambiguous. CDR1 SGHAT and CDR2 FQNNGV come from the germline V gene. The V end was cut by 2 bases, the J end by 0 bases, with 7 bases between. This CDR3 has 14 residues. The CDR3 nucleotides read TGTGCCAGCAGCTTAATCGGTATGAACACTGAAGCTTTCTTT. This codes for CASSLIGMNTEAFF.

The rearrangement joins TRBV6-5 to TRBJ2-7; no clear D. V was trimmed by 6 bases and J by 4 bases, leaving 19 bases between them. CDR1 and CDR2 from the germline V gene are MNHEY and SVGAGI. This CDR3 is 15 amino acids long. In DNA, the CDR3 is TGTGCCAGCAGGCGACAAGGCCTCCCGGTGTACGAGCAGTACTTC. This translates into CASRRQGLPVYEQYF.

The chain uses TRBV10-3 and TRBJ2-1; 14 positions match TRBD2. This CDR3 spans 16 amino acids. V shed 6 bases and J 8 bases; nucleotides not matched to a gene: 9. The germline CDR1 and CDR2 sequences are ENHRY and SYGVKD. CDR3 sequence reads: CAIRDGTSGRSDEQFF. In DNA, the CDR3 is TGTGCCATCAGAGATGGGACTAGCGGGAGATCAGATGAGCAGTTCTTC.

The J gene is TRBJ1-3, the V gene TRBV6-2 or TRBV6-3, with a tentative D call TRBD1 (5 bases). Trimming took off 0 bases at V and 1 base at J, with 19 bases between the two ends. Per germline, CDR1 MNHEY and CDR2 SVGEGT. The CDR3 is 19 amino acids. The CDR3 spells CASSYSSGQNGYSGNTIYF. CDR3 sequence (DNA): TGTGCCAGCAGTTACTCATCAGGGCAAAACGGATATTCTGGAAACACCATATATTTT.

The rearrangement links TRBV30 to TRBJ2-1, with a tentative D call TRBD2 (6 bases). CDR3 length equals 15 residues. The V and J ends lost 2 bases and 6 bases respectively, with 17 bases between them. Germline CDR1 GTSNPN, CDR2 SVGIG (reference sequence). As DNA, the CDR3 is TGTGCCTGGAGTAGTAGGTTGGGGACTGGCAATGAGCAGTTCTTC. Residues: CAWSSRLGTGNEQFF.

The chain carries TRBV7-9 and TRBJ2-5; TRBD1 agrees at 10 bases. CDR3 length equals 19 residues. Germline V gene data show CDR1 as SEHNR and CDR2 as FQNEAQ (reference sequence). The junction had 23 bases not matched to a gene; V was cut back by 6 bases and J by 7 bases. CDR3 sequence reads: CASSPPTGTGAHRVGTQYF. DNA for the CDR3: TGTGCCAGCAGTCCCCCTACCGGGACAGGGGCCCATCGGGTGGGGACCCAGTACTTC.

The CDR3 nucleotides read TGCGCCAGCAGCTTGGAACGCCTGGGACTAGCGGATAGCACAGATACGCAGTATTTT. Amino acid sequence: CASSLERLGLADSTDTQYF. V gene TRBV5-1 combines with J gene TRBJ2-3; 11 nucleotides line up with TRBD2. The CDR3 spans 19 residues. Germline CDR1 and CDR2: SGHRS and YFSETQ. Trimming cost V 0 bases and J 0 bases; bases outside gene matches: 9.